This TCR beta chain was recovered during a study of shared clonotypes between healthy human individuals. The V and J ends lost 6 bases and 2 bases respectively, with 11 bases between them. The V gene's germline CDR1 is MNHNS and CDR2 SASEGT. The CDR3 extends over 13 amino acids. Some clones are missing from TCRdb's copy, which holds only in-frame ones; the method was immunoSEQ multiplex PCR. The sample shows about 480,000 clones, about 80% of them seen only once. The V gene is TRBV6-1, the J gene TRBJ2-7; D call uncertain. Sequences were obtained from PBMCs. The sequence was obtained from a woman in her 40s in good health. Some clones in this sample may be carry-over from other donors' samples. The CDR3 region has the DNA TGTGCCAGCAGAATGAGGAATCCCTACGAGCAGTACTTC. Translated: CASRMRNPYEQYF.